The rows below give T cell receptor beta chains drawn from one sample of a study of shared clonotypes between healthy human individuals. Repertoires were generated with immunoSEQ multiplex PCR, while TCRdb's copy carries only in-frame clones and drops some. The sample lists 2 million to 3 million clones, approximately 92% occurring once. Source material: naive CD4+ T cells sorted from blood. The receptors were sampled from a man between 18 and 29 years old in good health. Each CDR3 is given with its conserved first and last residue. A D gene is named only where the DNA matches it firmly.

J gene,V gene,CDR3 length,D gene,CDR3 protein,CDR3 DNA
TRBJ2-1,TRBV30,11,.,CAWSGYNEQFF,TGTGCCTGGAGCGGGTACAATGAGCAGTTCTTC
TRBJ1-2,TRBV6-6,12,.,CASSSSGPGYTF,TGTGCCAGCAGTTCCTCAGGGCCTGGCTACACCTTC
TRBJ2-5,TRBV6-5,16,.,CASSYSASAYQETQYF,TGTGCCAGCAGTTACTCAGCTAGCGCCTACCAAGAGACCCAGTACTTC
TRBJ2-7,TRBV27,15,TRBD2,CASSQGPSGGYEQYF,TGTGCCAGCAGCCAAGGACCTAGCGGGGGCTACGAGCAGTACTTC
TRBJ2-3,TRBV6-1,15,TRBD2,CASRLAGGLTDTQYF,TGTGCCAGCAGACTAGCGGGGGGGCTTACAGATACGCAGTATTTT
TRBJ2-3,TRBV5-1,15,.,CASSLWGPSPDTQYF,TGCGCCAGCAGCTTGTGGGGTCCCTCCCCAGATACGCAGTATTTT
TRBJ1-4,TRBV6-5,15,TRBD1,CASSSQDRGSEKLFF,TGTGCCAGCAGTTCCCAGGACAGGGGGAGTGAAAAACTGTTTTTT
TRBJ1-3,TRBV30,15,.,CAWSPRTSSGNTIYF,TGTGCCTGGAGTCCTCGCACCTCCTCTGGAAACACCATATATTTT
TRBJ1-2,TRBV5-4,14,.,CASSSSTGNYGYTF,TGTGCCAGCAGCTCGTCTACAGGGAACTATGGCTACACCTTC
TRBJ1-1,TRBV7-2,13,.,CASSSSLNTEAFF,TGTGCCAGCAGCTCAAGTTTGAACACTGAAGCTTTCTTT